This TCR beta chain was found in a study of T cells after yellow fever vaccination. Study at large: In the case of low-cell-number fractions, SMART-Seq v4 Ultra Low Input was used for preparation.

This clonotype appeared many times. TCR cDNA was made by 5'RACE template switching, adding a universal primer site and UMIs. Each CDR3 protein is one row after TCRdb ran MiXCR on the 5' RACE reads. The sample shows 300,000 to 350,000 distinct CDR3 sequences, approximately 4% of them seen only once. This receptor was taken from a man aged 18-30 years who received the YFV17D yellow fever vaccine. This sample comprised PBMCs, obtained 15 days after the yellow fever booster vaccination.

The CDR3 region has the DNA TGCAGTGTTTCGAGGAAAAATGAAAAACTGTTTTTT. The encoded protein is CSVSRKNEKLFF. This sequence joins TRBV20-1 and TRBJ1-4; D uncertain. This CDR3 comprises 12 residues. V was pared by 7 bases and J by 5 bases, with 11 bases between. The V gene's germline CDR1 is DFQATT and CDR2 SNEGSKA (reference sequence).